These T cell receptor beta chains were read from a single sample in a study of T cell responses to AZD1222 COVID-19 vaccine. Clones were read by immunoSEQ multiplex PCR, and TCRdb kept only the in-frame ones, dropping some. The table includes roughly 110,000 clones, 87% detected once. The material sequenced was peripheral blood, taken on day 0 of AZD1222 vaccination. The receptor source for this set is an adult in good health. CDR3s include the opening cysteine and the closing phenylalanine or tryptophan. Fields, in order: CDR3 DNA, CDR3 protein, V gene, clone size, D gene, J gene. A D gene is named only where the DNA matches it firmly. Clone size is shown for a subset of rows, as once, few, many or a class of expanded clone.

TGTGCCAGCAGCCGTCCCAATGAAAAACTGTTTTTT | CASSRPNEKLFF | TRBV3-1/TRBV3-2 | NA | NA | TRBJ1-4
TGTGCCAGCAGCCATACCGGGACTAGCGGGGAAGAGACCCAGTACTTC | CASSHTGTSGEETQYF | TRBV4-2 | NA | TRBD2 | TRBJ2-5
TGCGCCAGCAGCCAAGATGGGGTGGGCTCACCCCTCCACTTT | CASSQDGVGSPLHF | TRBV4-3 | once | NA | TRBJ1-6
TGTGCCAGCAGCCCTTTCCTAAGACAGTCCTCCTACGAGCAGTACTTC | CASSPFLRQSSYEQYF | TRBV11-2 | NA | NA | TRBJ2-7
TGCGCCAGCAGCTCCAGGACAGGAGGCTACGAGCAGTACTTC | CASSSRTGGYEQYF | TRBV4-3 | NA | TRBD1 | TRBJ2-7
TGTGCCAGCCAGGGGACAAACACTGAAGCTTTCTTT | CASQGTNTEAFF | TRBV25-1 | NA | NA | TRBJ1-1
TGTGCCACCAGTGATCGAACACGTGGGTTCGCAGATACGCAGTATTTT | CATSDRTRGFADTQYF | TRBV24-1 | NA | NA | TRBJ2-3
TGTGCCAGCAGCTCCTCCGGGGGGACCGGGGAGCTGTTTTTT | CASSSSGGTGELFF | TRBV11-2 | few | TRBD2 | TRBJ2-2
TGCGCCAGCAGCTTGGTGCCAGGGTTCTTCAATGAGCAGTTCTTC | CASSLVPGFFNEQFF | TRBV5-1 | once | NA | TRBJ2-1
TGTGCCAGCAGCCAGGGATCGGCCGGGCATATACAAGAGACCCAGTACTTC | CASSQGSAGHIQETQYF | TRBV4-2 | NA | NA | TRBJ2-5
TGTGCCTGGAAAGGGGCGAACACTGAAGCTTTCTTT | CAWKGANTEAFF | TRBV30 | NA | NA | TRBJ1-1
TGTGCCAGCAGGGAGAGTACCGGGGGCAATCAGCCCCAGCATTTT | CASRESTGGNQPQHF | TRBV6-5 | NA | NA | TRBJ1-5
TGTGCCAGCTTCGTGCCGGGTTCTTACCAAGAGACCCAGTACTTC | CASFVPGSYQETQYF | TRBV2 | once | NA | TRBJ2-5
TGTGCCAGCAGCTCCTTCGGACAGCTCTACGAGCAGTACTTC | CASSSFGQLYEQYF | TRBV7-9 | NA | NA | TRBJ2-7
TGTGCCAGCAGCTTAAAGGGTAGAGACTTACTAGGTGGGGCCAACGTCCTGACTTTC | CASSLKGRDLLGGANVLTF | TRBV7-8 | NA | NA | TRBJ2-6
TGTGCCAGCAGCCTGGGGGGACCTAGGAACACTGAAGCTTTCTTT | CASSLGGPRNTEAFF | TRBV5-8 | NA | NA | TRBJ1-1